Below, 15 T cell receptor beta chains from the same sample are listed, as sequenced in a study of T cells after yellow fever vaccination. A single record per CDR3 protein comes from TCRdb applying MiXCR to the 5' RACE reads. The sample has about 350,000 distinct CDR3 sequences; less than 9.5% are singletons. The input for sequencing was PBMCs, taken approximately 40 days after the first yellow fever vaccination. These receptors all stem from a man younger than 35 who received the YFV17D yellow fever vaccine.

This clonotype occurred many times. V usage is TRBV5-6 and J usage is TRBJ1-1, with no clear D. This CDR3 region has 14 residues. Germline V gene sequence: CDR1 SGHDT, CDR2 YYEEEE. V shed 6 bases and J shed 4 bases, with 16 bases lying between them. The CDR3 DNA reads TGTGCCAGCAACCCTAGGGCAGGCCCCACTGAAGCTTTCTTT. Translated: CASNPRAGPTEAFF.

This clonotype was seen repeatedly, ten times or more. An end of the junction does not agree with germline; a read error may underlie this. DNA of the CDR3: TGCGCCAGCAGCTTGGTAGGGCCGGGGCTCACTGAAGCTTTCTTT. It is translated as CASSLVGPGLTEAFF. The V gene is TRBV7-2, the J gene TRBJ1-1, with D perhaps matching TRBD1 (5 bases). Germline values: CDR1 SGHTA, CDR2 FQGNSA. CDR3 length: 15 amino acids.

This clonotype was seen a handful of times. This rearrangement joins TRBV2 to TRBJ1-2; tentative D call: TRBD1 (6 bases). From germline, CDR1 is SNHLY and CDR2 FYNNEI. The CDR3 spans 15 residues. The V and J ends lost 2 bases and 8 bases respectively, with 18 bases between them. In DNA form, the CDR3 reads TGTGCCAGCAGTGAAAAGGGACAAATTGAAAGGGGCTACACCTTC. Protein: CASSEKGQIERGYTF. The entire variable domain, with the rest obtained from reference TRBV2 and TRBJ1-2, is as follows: EPEVTQTPSHQVTQMGQEVILRCVPISNHLYFYWYRQILGQKVEFLVSFYNNEISEKSEIFDDQFSVERPDGSNFTLKIRSTKLEDSAMYFCASSEKGQIERGYTFGSGTRLTVV.

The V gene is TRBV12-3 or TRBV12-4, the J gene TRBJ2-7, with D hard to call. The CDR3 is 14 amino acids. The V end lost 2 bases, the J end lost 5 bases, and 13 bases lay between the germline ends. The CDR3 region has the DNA TGTGCCAGCAGTTTAAACATCGGATACGACGAGCAGTACTTC. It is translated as CASSLNIGYDEQYF.

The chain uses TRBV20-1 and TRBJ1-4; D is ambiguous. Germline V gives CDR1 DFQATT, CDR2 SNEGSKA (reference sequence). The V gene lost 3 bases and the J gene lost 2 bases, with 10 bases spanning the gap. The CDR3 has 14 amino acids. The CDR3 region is CSASLSGTNEKLFF. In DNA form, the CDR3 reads TGCAGTGCTAGTCTGTCGGGGACTAATGAAAAACTGTTTTTT.

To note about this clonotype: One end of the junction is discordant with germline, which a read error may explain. The CDR3 here is CASTLGAVRFDEQFF. CDR3 DNA: TGTGCCAGCACCTTAGGGGCAGTCCGCTTTGATGAGCAGTTCTTC. The chain couples TRBV7-8 to TRBJ2-1, with D perhaps matching TRBD1 (5 bases). This CDR3 region has 15 residues. Germline CDR1 reads SGHVS; CDR2 reads FQNEAQ.

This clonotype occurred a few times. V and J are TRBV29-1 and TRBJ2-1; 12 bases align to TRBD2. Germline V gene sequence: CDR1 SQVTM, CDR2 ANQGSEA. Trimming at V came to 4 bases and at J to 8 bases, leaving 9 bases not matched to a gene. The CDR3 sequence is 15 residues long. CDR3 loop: CSVGGASGGADEQFF. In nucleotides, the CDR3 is TGCAGCGTTGGAGGGGCTAGCGGGGGGGCCGATGAGCAGTTCTTC.

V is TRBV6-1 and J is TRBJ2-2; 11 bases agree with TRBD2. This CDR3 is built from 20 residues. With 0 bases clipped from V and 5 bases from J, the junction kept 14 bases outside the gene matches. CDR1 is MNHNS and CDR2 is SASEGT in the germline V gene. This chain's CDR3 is CASSEALLVAGGLGTGELFF. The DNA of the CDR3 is TGTGCCAGCAGTGAAGCGCTTCTGGTAGCGGGGGGGCTCGGGACCGGGGAGCTGTTTTTT.

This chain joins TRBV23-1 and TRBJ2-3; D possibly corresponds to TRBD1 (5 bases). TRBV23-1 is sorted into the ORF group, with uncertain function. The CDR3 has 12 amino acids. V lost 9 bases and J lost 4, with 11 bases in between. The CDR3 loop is CARSLGPDTQYF. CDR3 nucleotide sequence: TGCGCCAGATCCCTGGGGCCAGATACGCAGTATTTT.

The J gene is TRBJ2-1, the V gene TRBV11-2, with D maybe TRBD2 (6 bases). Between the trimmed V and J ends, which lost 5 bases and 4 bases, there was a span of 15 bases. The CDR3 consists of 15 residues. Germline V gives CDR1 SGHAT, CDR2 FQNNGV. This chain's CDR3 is CASSPVGGDYNEQFF. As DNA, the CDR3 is TGTGCCAGCAGCCCCGTGGGCGGGGATTACAATGAGCAGTTCTTC.

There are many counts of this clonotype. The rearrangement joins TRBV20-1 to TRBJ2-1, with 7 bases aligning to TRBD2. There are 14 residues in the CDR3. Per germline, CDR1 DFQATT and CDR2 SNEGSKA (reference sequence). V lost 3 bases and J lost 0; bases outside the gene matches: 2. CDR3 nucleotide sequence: TGCAGTGCTAGGGGGGGGAGCTCCTACAATGAGCAGTTCTTC. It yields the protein CSARGGSSYNEQFF.

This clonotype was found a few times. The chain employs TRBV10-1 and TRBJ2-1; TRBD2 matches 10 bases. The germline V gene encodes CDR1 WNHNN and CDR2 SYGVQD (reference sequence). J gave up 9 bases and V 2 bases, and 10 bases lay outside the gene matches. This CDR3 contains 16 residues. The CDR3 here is CASSERLAGPQGEQFF. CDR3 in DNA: TGCGCCAGCAGTGAGAGACTAGCGGGCCCCCAGGGTGAGCAGTTCTTC.

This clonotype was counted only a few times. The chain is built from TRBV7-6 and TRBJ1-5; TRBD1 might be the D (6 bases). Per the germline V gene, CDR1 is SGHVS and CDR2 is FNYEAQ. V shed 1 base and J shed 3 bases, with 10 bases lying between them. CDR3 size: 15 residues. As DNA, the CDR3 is TGTGCCAGCAGCTTAGGTGCAGGGGTCAATCAGCCCCAGCATTTT. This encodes CASSLGAGVNQPQHF. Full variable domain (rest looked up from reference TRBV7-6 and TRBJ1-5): GAGVSQSPRYKVTKRGQDVALRCDPISGHVSLYWYRQALGQGPEFLTYFNYEAQQDKSGLPNDRFSAERPEGSISTLTIQRTEQRDSAMYRCASSLGAGVNQPQHFGDGTRLSIL.

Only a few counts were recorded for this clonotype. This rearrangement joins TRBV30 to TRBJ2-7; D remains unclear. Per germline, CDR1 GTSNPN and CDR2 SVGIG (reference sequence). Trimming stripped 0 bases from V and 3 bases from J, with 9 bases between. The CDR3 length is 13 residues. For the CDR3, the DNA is TGTGCCTGGAGTGTAGGGCCAGGCTACGAGCAGTACTTC. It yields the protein CAWSVGPGYEQYF.

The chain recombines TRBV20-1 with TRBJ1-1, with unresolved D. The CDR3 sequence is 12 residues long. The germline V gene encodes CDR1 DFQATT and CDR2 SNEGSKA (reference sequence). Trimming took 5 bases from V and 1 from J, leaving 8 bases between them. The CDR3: CSAGRQNTEAFF. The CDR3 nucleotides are TGCAGTGCTGGCAGGCAGAACACTGAAGCTTTCTTT.